This T cell receptor beta chain is drawn from a study of cytomegalovirus exposure and HLA in healthy donors. Study summary: Assignment to the Caucasian-associated ancestry cluster applied to more than 75% of the 300 to 500 genotyped donors.

Study-wide points: Analyses of presence and absence presupposed an approximately uniform sequencing depth across donors. Relative to the approximately 700-donor mean, N-insertions were reportedly fewer in an Asian-associated ancestry cluster in a later analysis.

PCR used 60 Vbeta primers and 13 Jbeta primers. TCRdb's copy holds only in-frame clones and misses some; the assay was immunoSEQ multiplex PCR. The sample contains 75,000 to 90,000 clones, about 85% of which appear only once. The CDR3 length is 15 residues. The ends were cut back, 4 bases at V and 3 bases at J, with 13 bases in the middle. Germline-derived CDR1 and CDR2 are SGHNT and YYREEE (reference sequence). Nominally healthy donors were sampled, though unrecorded immune exposures were likely. Comments on this clone: Its antigen is not identified.

V is TRBV5-4 and J is TRBJ2-2, with a possible D match to TRBD1 (5 bases). The TCR comes from a man aged 35 to 55 in good health and CMV-seropositive. The sample taken for sequencing was PBMCs. The CDR3 protein is CASSPLQVDTGELFF. CDR3 nucleotides: TGTGCCAGCAGCCCGTTACAGGTCGACACCGGGGAGCTGTTTTTT.